These 30 T cell receptor beta chains came from one sample sequenced in a study of T-cell reconstitution after alpha-beta-depleted transplantation in children. This sample's TCRbeta library carried unique molecular identifier barcodes. TCRdb processed the PCR reads anew with MiXCR; each CDR3 protein has one entry. Altogether about 290,000 distinct CDR3 sequences are present, 10% being singletons, with the ten largest covering roughly 7.1%. The input for sequencing was PBMCs, taken before TCRalphabeta/CD19-depleted stem cell transplant. The receptors originated from a boy under two years old with acute myeloid leukemia, due to receive a stem cell transplant.

This chain uses TRBV28 with TRBJ2-3, with no clear D. The CDR3 runs 15 residues. The germline CDR1 and CDR2 sequences are MDHEN and SYDVKM. Between the trimmed V and J ends, which lost 1 base and 0 bases, there was a span of 8 bases. The CDR3 DNA follows: TGTGCCAGCAGTTTATTCCCGGCTAGCACAGATACGCAGTATTTT. The encoded protein is CASSLFPASTDTQYF.

The chain combines TRBV20-1 with TRBJ2-4, with D possibly being TRBD1 (5 bases). CDR3 length: 15 residues. Germline-derived CDR1 and CDR2 are DFQATT and SNEGSKA (reference sequence). Trimming cost V 6 bases and J 2 bases, with 17 bases left between them. CDR3 DNA sequence: TGCAGTGCCAGCCATAGGGGAAAGCCCAAAAACATTCAGTACTTC. Encoded protein: CSASHRGKPKNIQYF.

This clonotype was found many times. This chain joins TRBV5-6 and TRBJ1-1, with TRBD1 identical over 7 bases. CDR1 SGHDT and CDR2 YYEEEE come from the germline V gene. The junction had 8 bases not matched to a gene; V was cut back by 4 bases and J by 2 bases. CDR3 length equals 15 residues. CDR3 sequence: CASSRDSRFNTEAFF. The CDR3 nucleotides are TGTGCCAGCAGCAGGGACAGCCGATTCAACACTGAAGCTTTCTTT.

V and J are TRBV12-5 and TRBJ1-5; 9 bases line up with TRBD1. The J segment lost 0 bases and the V segment lost 3 bases, leaving 9 bases of the junction unmatched. The CDR3 totals 18 residues. Per the germline V gene, CDR1 is LGHNT and CDR2 is FRNRAP. CDR3 sequence reads: CASGFLLRDRVSNQPQHF. CDR3 DNA: TGTGCTAGTGGTTTCCTACTCCGGGACAGGGTTAGCAATCAGCCCCAGCATTTT.

This clonotype was detected ten times or more. V gene TRBV5-1 combines with J gene TRBJ1-4; 9 bases fit TRBD1. V trimming: 3 bases; J trimming: 6 bases; junction bases outside the gene matches: 12. The CDR3 sequence is 17 residues long. Germline-derived CDR1 and CDR2 are SGHRS and YFSETQ. The CDR3 coding sequence is TGCGCCAGCAGCTACCGGGACAGGGCTTTCCGGGATGAAAAACTGTTTTTT. Protein sequence: CASSYRDRAFRDEKLFF.

In its sample, this clonotype was seen a few times. V and J are TRBV29-1 and TRBJ2-7, with 7 bases lining up with TRBD1. The CDR3 runs 13 residues. Losses at the gene ends were 5 bases for V and 2 bases for J; bases not matched to a gene: 6. Germline V gene data show CDR1 as SQVTM and CDR2 as ANQGSEA. The CDR3 DNA sequence: TGCAGCGTTAAACCGACAGGGACCTACGAGCAGTACTTC. Residues: CSVKPTGTYEQYF.

On this clonotype itself: A much larger clone differs by one base, so this may be a read error. This chain joins TRBV5-1 and TRBJ2-7, with TRBD2 identical over 8 bases. The V gene end was trimmed by 4 bases and the J gene end by 4 bases; junction bases not matched to a gene: 13. In germline, CDR1 is SGHRS, CDR2 YFSETQ. This CDR3 is built from 16 residues. CDR3 nucleotide sequence: TGCGCCAGCAGCCCCTCGGGGGGGTATACGTTATACGAGCAGTACTTC. As protein: CASSPSGGYTLYEQYF.

The chain couples TRBV28 to TRBJ2-7; 14 bases are a match to TRBD2. After removal of 3 bases from V and 2 bases from J, the junction contained 9 bases not matched to a gene. CDR1 MDHEN and CDR2 SYDVKM come from the germline V gene. The CDR3 spans 18 residues. CDR3 DNA sequence: TGTGCCAGCAGTTTGGGGACTCGGGGACTAGCGGGAGCCTACGAGCAGTACTTC. It codes for CASSLGTRGLAGAYEQYF.

The DNA for the CDR3 is TGTGCCAGCAGCGACTACTACGGACAGGGGAAATATGGCTACACCTTC. It is translated as CASSDYYGQGKYGYTF. This chain joins TRBV27 and TRBJ1-2; 9 bases align to TRBD1. Germline CDR1 reads MNHEY; CDR2 reads SMNVEV (reference sequence). The CDR3 loop spans 16 amino acids. Trimming cost V 6 bases and J 5 bases; bases outside gene matches: 13.

This clonotype has ten or more counts. The CDR3 bases are TGCAGTGCTAGCGGGGGGGCAGGGAGATACAATGAGCAGTTCTTC. Translated, it gives CSASGGAGRYNEQFF. The rearrangement joins TRBV20-1 to TRBJ2-1, with 8 nucleotides matching TRBD2. J was trimmed by 4 bases and V by 3 bases; bases with no gene match: 8. Germline lookup yields CDR1 DFQATT and CDR2 SNEGSKA (reference sequence). This CDR3 is 15 amino acids long.

This clonotype turned up a few times. The J gene is TRBJ2-1, the V gene TRBV12-3 or TRBV12-4; the D gene is possibly TRBD1 (6 bases). The CDR3 length is 15 residues. V was trimmed by 3 bases and J by 8 bases, leaving 17 bases between them. The CDR3 here is CASSLRQGYFDEQFF. CDR3 sequence (DNA): TGTGCCAGCAGTTTGCGCCAGGGGTATTTCGATGAGCAGTTCTTC.

At least ten counts were recorded for this clonotype. The chain uses TRBV5-1 and TRBJ2-5; D is unclear. V lost 4 bases to trimming and J lost 2 bases, with 18 bases between them. This CDR3 comprises 16 residues. Germline V gene sequence: CDR1 SGHRS, CDR2 YFSETQ. The CDR3 DNA is TGCGCCAGCAGCCTCTCCACGTTAGAGGAGCAAGAGACCCAGTACTTC. Translation gives CASSLSTLEEQETQYF.

Ten or more counts support this clonotype. This rearrangement joins TRBV7-8 to TRBJ2-3; D call uncertain. The V gene lost 0 bases and the J gene lost 0 bases, with 7 bases spanning the gap. The CDR3 has 15 amino acids. Germline V gene lookup returns CDR1 SGHVS and CDR2 FQNEAQ. CDR3 loop: CASSLAQLSTDTQYF. As DNA, the CDR3 is TGTGCCAGCAGCTTAGCACAGCTTAGCACAGATACGCAGTATTTT.

This clonotype has only a few counts. This chain uses TRBV10-3 with TRBJ1-2; 11 nucleotides match TRBD1. Germline CDR1 is ENHRY and CDR2 is SYGVKD. V was clipped by 3 bases and J by 6 bases; unmatched bases: 6. The CDR3 is 15 amino acids. The CDR3 coding sequence is TGTGCCATCAGTGATCCCGGGACAGGGGGACATGGCTACACCTTC. This codes for CAISDPGTGGHGYTF.

The chain recombines TRBV11-3 with TRBJ2-7; tentatively, D is TRBD1 (5 bases). Germline lookup yields CDR1 SGHNT and CDR2 YENEEA. This CDR3 is built from 12 residues. Trimming took off 8 bases at V and 2 bases at J, with 10 bases between the two ends. CDR3 nucleotide sequence: TGTGCCAGCCGCAAAGGGGCCTACGAGCAGTACTTC. Translated: CASRKGAYEQYF.

The V gene is TRBV28, the J gene TRBJ1-1, with 9 bases matching TRBD1. The CDR3 is made up of 13 amino acids. Germline assignment: CDR1 MDHEN and CDR2 SYDVKM. In DNA form, the CDR3 reads TGTAAAAACAGGGGGCGCCTGAACACTGAAGCTTTCTTT. It codes for CKNRGRLNTEAFF. The whole variable domain, filled in from reference TRBV28 and TRBJ1-1, reads DVKVTQSSRYLVKRTGEKVFLECVQDMDHENMFWYRQDPGLGLRLIYFSYDVKMKEKGDIPEGYSVSREKKERFSLILESASTNQTSMYLCKNRGRLNTEAFFGQGTRLTVV.

This clonotype was counted many times. The chain has TRBV5-6 and TRBJ2-3; no clear D. From germline, CDR1 is SGHDT and CDR2 YYEEEE. The length of the CDR3 is 11 residues. Trimming pared 4 bases from V and 7 bases from J, leaving 7 bases between. CDR3 in DNA: TGTGCCAGCAGCCTGGCGAATACGCAGTATTTT. Encoded protein: CASSLANTQYF.

This clonotype was seen ten or more times. The chain combines TRBV28 with TRBJ2-3; 9 bases align to TRBD2. The CDR3 has 16 residues. Germline assignment: CDR1 MDHEN and CDR2 SYDVKM. J was trimmed by 5 bases and V by 7 bases; bases with no gene match: 13. The CDR3 spells CASNSLGREGRDTQYF. Here the CDR3 DNA reads TGTGCCAGCAACTCGCTAGGGCGGGAGGGCCGAGATACGCAGTATTTT.

This clonotype has more than one count but fewer than ten. In DNA form, the CDR3 reads TGTGCCAGCAGTTTAACCCGGATTCAGCCCCAGCATTTT. Translating it yields CASSLTRIQPQHF. The chain combines TRBV12-3 or TRBV12-4 with TRBJ1-5; D call uncertain. CDR3 length equals 13 residues. Trimming took 2 bases from V and 6 from J, leaving 8 bases between them.

The genes are TRBV20-1 and TRBJ2-7; D ambiguous. CDR3 size: 12 residues. Trimming shortened V by 3 bases and J by 3 bases, and 9 bases separated the two germline ends. Per the germline V gene, CDR1 is DFQATT and CDR2 is SNEGSKA (reference sequence). CDR3 bases: TGCAGTGCTAGCTGCCAGGACTACGAGCAGTACTTC. Translation: CSASCQDYEQYF.

Points on this clonotype: This may arise from a read error, as a much more abundant clone is one base away. The gene calls are TRBV7-2 and TRBJ2-3, with 13 bases fitting TRBD2. This CDR3 has 15 amino acids. The V segment lost 2 bases and the J segment 9 bases; nucleotides outside the gene matches: 5. Germline CDR1 and CDR2: SGHTA and FQGNSA. Written as DNA, the CDR3 is TGTGCCAGCAGCTTACGTAGGACTAGCGGGGGCACGCAGTATTTT. It yields the protein CASSLRRTSGGTQYF.

Points on this clonotype: A read error is possible here, since a much larger clone lies one base away. J is TRBJ2-3 and V is TRBV2; tentatively, D is TRBD2 (6 bases). CDR3 size: 16 residues. The V end lost 8 bases, the J end lost 6 bases, and 24 bases lay between the germline ends. Germline CDR1 and CDR2: SNHLY and FYNNEI. CDR3 sequence reads: CASCLPGLQPPDTQYF. The CDR3 coding sequence is TGTGCCAGCTGTTTGCCGGGACTCCAACCCCCGGATACGCAGTATTTT.

This clonotype was seen ten or more times. This chain links TRBV12-3 or TRBV12-4 with TRBJ2-4; a possible D gene is TRBD2 (5 bases). This CDR3 has 13 residues. With 3 bases removed from V and 7 bases from J, the gap between germline ends came to 10 bases. CDR3 loop: CASSFRGVNIQYF. Here the CDR3 DNA reads TGTGCCAGCAGTTTCCGGGGTGTCAACATTCAGTACTTC.

At least ten counts were recorded for this clonotype. This sequence joins TRBV11-2 and TRBJ2-7, with 10 bases matching TRBD1. There are 14 residues in the CDR3. After removal of 5 bases from V and 9 bases from J, the junction contained 10 bases not matched to a gene. Per germline, CDR1 SGHAT and CDR2 FQNNGV. CDR3 DNA sequence: TGTGCCAGCAGCCCCGACAGGGGGCGACAGGGGCAGTACTTC. Protein: CASSPDRGRQGQYF. Full variable domain (remainder filled in from reference TRBV11-2 and TRBJ2-7): EAGVAQSPRYKIIEKRQSVAFWCNPISGHATLYWYQQILGQGPKLLIQFQNNGVVDDSQLPKDRFSAERLKGVDSTLKIQPAKLEDSAVYLCASSPDRGRQGQYFGPGTRLTVT.

This clonotype was observed at least ten times. The V call is TRBV7-3, the J call TRBJ2-1; maybe TRBD1 (5 bases). This CDR3 is 14 amino acids long. Trimming shortened V by 5 bases and J by 8 bases, and 16 bases separated the two germline ends. CDR1 is SGHTA, CDR2 FQGTGA, per germline. The CDR3 nucleotides read TGTGCCAGCAGCCCAGGGCCTAGAAGGGATGAGCAGTTCTTC. It encodes CASSPGPRRDEQFF.

For this clonotype: Being one base from a much bigger clone, this may be a read error. This chain links TRBV12-3 or TRBV12-4 with TRBJ1-1; D remains ambiguous. This CDR3 spans 14 amino acids. CDR3 loop: CASCLIRGNTEAFF. The CDR3 nucleotides read TGTGCCAGCTGTTTAATACGTGGGAACACTGAAGCTTTCTTT.

This clonotype occurred many times. CDR3 residues: CASGQTEAFF. DNA of the CDR3: TGTGCGTCAGGGCAGACCGAAGCTTTCTTT. V is TRBV12-3 or TRBV12-4 and J is TRBJ1-1, with D perhaps matching TRBD1 (5 bases). The length of the CDR3 is 10 residues.

This clonotype was observed at least ten times. This chain connects TRBV15 to TRBJ1-5; a weak D match, TRBD1 (5 bases). V was trimmed by 5 bases and J by 3 bases, leaving 11 bases between them. This CDR3 contains 14 residues. The germline gives CDR1 LNHNV, CDR2 YYDKDF (reference sequence). CDR3: CATSPDSSNQPQHF. The CDR3 bases are TGTGCCACCAGCCCAGACAGTTCCAATCAGCCCCAGCATTTT.

V and J are TRBV18 and TRBJ1-3; 7 nucleotides agree with TRBD1. V was pared by 6 bases and J by 3 bases, with 11 bases of the junction left unmatched. The CDR3 contains 16 residues. Germline CDR1 reads KGHSH; CDR2 reads LQKENI. In DNA form, the CDR3 reads TGTGCCAGCTCTGCAACGACAGGGCCGAGTGGAAACACCATATATTTT. Its protein is CASSATTGPSGNTIYF.

In this sample, this clonotype turned up many times. The rearrangement uses TRBV29-1 and TRBJ2-7, with 10 bases fitting TRBD2. Germline CDR1 is SQVTM and CDR2 is ANQGSEA. The CDR3 contains 15 residues. Trimming took 4 bases from V and 1 from J; bases not matched to a gene: 7. Written as DNA, the CDR3 is TGCAGCGTTGTGGGACTAGCGAGCTTTTCCTACGAGCAGTACTTC. This sequence encodes CSVVGLASFSYEQYF.